Below, one TCR beta chain is given with its context. This sample's treatment: some 19 received Ad26.COV2.S at low or high dose, single or two shots; 5 received placebo; per-sample allocation not given. Following the first vaccine or placebo injection, samples were taken on day 63. Boston provided a donor who was an adult aged 18-55 years. Clones were read by immunoSEQ multiplex PCR, and TCRdb kept only the in-frame ones, dropping some. The sample has approximately 410,000 clones; 85% to 90% are singletons. The data belong to a study of Ad26.COV2.S vaccination and SARS-CoV-2 variants. Study-level background: Donor joined the COV1001 Ad26.COV2.S trial arm.

The sequence derives from a person aged 18-65 years who received the Ad26.COV2.S COVID-19 vaccine or a placebo. The input for sequencing was peripheral blood, taken in a trial of Ad26.COV2.S vaccine versus placebo.

The CDR3 reads CASSPRSGLGDTDTQYF. Written as DNA, the CDR3 is TGTGCCAGCAGCCCCAGGTCGGGACTAGGGGACACAGATACGCAGTATTTT. This chain links TRBV6-2 or TRBV6-3 with TRBJ2-3; 8 positions match TRBD2. Looked up from germline, CDR1 is MNHEY and CDR2 is SVGEGT. Trimming took 6 bases from V and 2 from J; bases not matched to a gene: 13. CDR3 size: 17 residues.